Listed here is a single T cell receptor beta chain. This sample is part of a study of blood T cell repertoires in COVID-19. Across the whole study: The origin of the acute and convalescent COVID-19 samples was the United States, Italy and Spain. Nucleic acid was either cDNA or gDNA, and it came from T cells, B-cell-depleted T cells, or PBMCs.

Germline V CDR1 and CDR2: SGHAT, FQNNGV. The ends lost 1 base at V and 4 bases at J; junction bases unmatched: 1. CDR3 length: 15 residues. Authors' methods: It was from reference gene primer amplification that nucleated cell counts were estimated. This table comes from immunoSEQ multiplex PCR, and its TCRdb copy is limited to in-frame clones, with some not included. V and J calls and clone size are copied from that table; D and trimming were computed from the DNA. Counted here are 250,000 to 300,000 clones, less than 85% occurring once; the ten biggest clones make up about 4.5%. This chain links TRBV11-2 with TRBJ2-1, with TRBD2 identical over 10 bases. Material for sequencing was peripheral blood. The sequence was collected from a man aged 60-69 years who had recovered from COVID-19. The CDR3 nucleotides read TGTGCCAGCAGCTTAGGGACTAGCGGATACAATGAGCAGTTCTTC. Translation gives CASSLGTSGYNEQFF.